A single sample is the source of the 28 T cell receptor beta chains below, sequenced in a study of graft-versus-host responses after intestinal transplantation. Measured with immunoSEQ multiplex PCR; TCRdb has only the in-frame clones, and not every one. The data contain tens of thousands of clones, 85% to 95% of them singletons. These TCRs' antigens remain unknown. This sample comprised unstimulated CD8+ T cells sorted from spleen or lymph node cells, obtained before transplant. These TCRs come from a human donor who was the organ donor for an intestinal transplant.

This chain connects TRBV6-1 to TRBJ2-7; tentative D call: TRBD2 (5 bases). The CDR3 length is 15 residues. Trimming took 1 base from V and 0 from J, leaving 10 bases between them. The V gene's germline CDR1 is MNHNS and CDR2 SASEGT. CDR3 region: CASSEETGSSYEQYF. CDR3 DNA: TGTGCCAGCAGTGAAGAGACGGGGAGCTCCTACGAGCAGTACTTC.

This CDR3 is CASTSTGGTDTQYF. The CDR3 nucleotides read TGTGCCAGCACGTCGACAGGGGGCACAGATACGCAGTATTTT. The genes are TRBV11-3 and TRBJ2-3; 8 bases agree with TRBD1. Germline lookup yields CDR1 SGHNT and CDR2 YENEEA. This CDR3 comprises 14 residues. J was trimmed by 1 base and V by 7 bases; bases with no gene match: 4.

The V and J genes are TRBV13 and TRBJ2-7; D is ambiguous. V was shortened by 6 bases and J by 2 bases, with 8 bases between the two germline ends. CDR3 length: 12 amino acids. Germline CDR1 is PRHDT and CDR2 is FYEKMQ (reference sequence). The CDR3 is CASSSITYEQYF. The CDR3, as DNA: TGTGCCAGCAGTTCCATCACCTACGAGCAGTACTTC.

The chain recombines TRBV27 with TRBJ2-3, with a tentative D call TRBD2 (6 bases). The CDR3 contains 12 residues. Looked up from germline, CDR1 is MNHEY and CDR2 is SMNVEV (reference sequence). Trimming took 3 bases from V and 7 from J, leaving 8 bases between them. CDR3 residues: CASSFGGNTQYF. The CDR3 DNA follows: TGTGCCAGCAGTTTCGGCGGGAATACGCAGTATTTT.

The chain couples TRBV5-1 to TRBJ2-5, with 8 nucleotides matching TRBD2. The DNA end lines up better with TRBJ2-7; the J call may be wrong. CDR1 and CDR2 from the germline V gene are SGHRS and YFSETQ. The CDR3 length is 14 residues. Here the CDR3 reads CASTVGGGPYEQYF. The CDR3 DNA reads TGCGCCAGCACAGTCGGCGGGGGGCCATACGAGCAGTACTTC.

The chain recombines TRBV7-3 with TRBJ2-5, with D perhaps TRBD2 (7 bases). V was clipped by 1 base and J by 2 bases, with 14 bases between them. This CDR3 spans 16 amino acids. CDR1 is SGHTA, CDR2 FQGTGA, per germline. The CDR3 is CASSLIPGGLQETQYF. CDR3 coding DNA: TGTGCCAGCAGCTTAATTCCGGGGGGCCTACAAGAGACCCAGTACTTC.

The chain uses TRBV9 and TRBJ2-3; 8 bases line up with TRBD2. The germline V gene has CDR1 SGDLS and CDR2 YYNGEE. There are 15 residues in the CDR3. After removal of 2 bases from V and 2 bases from J, the junction contained 4 bases not matched to a gene. The CDR3 DNA is TGTGCCAGCAGCGTCCGGACTAGCTCCACAGATACGCAGTATTTT. Amino acids: CASSVRTSSTDTQYF.

The chain links TRBV6-5 to TRBJ2-7; perhaps TRBD1 as D (5 bases). Germline CDR1 reads MNHEY; CDR2 reads SVGAGI. V lost 1 base and J lost 0, with 13 bases in between. The CDR3 is 16 amino acids. CDR3 amino acids: CASSYLTEPSSYEQYF. DNA for the CDR3: TGTGCCAGCAGTTACTTGACAGAACCGAGCTCCTACGAGCAGTACTTC.

A note on this clone: Different DNA sequences within this sample yield the same CDR3. The chain couples TRBV4-1 to TRBJ2-7, with TRBD1 identical over 7 bases. Germline values: CDR1 MGHRA, CDR2 YSYEKL. The trim removed 1 base at V and 2 bases at J, leaving 5 bases unmatched. The CDR3 sequence is 15 residues long. CDR3: CASSQARQGAYEQYF. The CDR3 DNA sequence: TGCGCCAGCAGCCAAGCTCGCCAGGGGGCCTACGAGCAGTACTTC.

This clone was observed once. V usage is TRBV27 and J usage is TRBJ2-5; D is unresolved. With the DNA end fitting TRBJ2-7 better, the J assignment may be wrong. The germline V gene encodes CDR1 MNHEY and CDR2 SMNVEV (reference sequence). The CDR3 covers 13 residues. As DNA, the CDR3 is TGTGCCAGCAGTTTATCGGCCAGCCACGAGCAGTACTTC. Translating it yields CASSLSASHEQYF.

The chain carries TRBV27 and TRBJ2-7; D is unresolved. The CDR3 spans 15 residues. The germline V and J ends were trimmed by 5 bases and 4 bases, with 18 bases remaining between them. The germline gives CDR1 MNHEY, CDR2 SMNVEV (reference sequence). The CDR3 sequence is CASSPLDRISYEQYF. In nucleotides, the CDR3 is TGTGCCAGCAGTCCCCTAGACCGGATCTCGTACGAGCAGTACTTC.

The rearrangement joins TRBV29-1 to TRBJ1-6; D is ambiguous. The germline CDR1 and CDR2 sequences are SQVTM and ANQGSEA. The CDR3 is 13 amino acids. V lost 7 bases and J 7 bases, leaving 14 bases between the germline ends. CDR3 nucleotide sequence: TGCAGCGCCCAACTCGAAAAGAATTCACCCCTCCACTTT. Translation: CSAQLEKNSPLHF.

The chain has TRBV5-1 and TRBJ2-1, with 13 bases matching TRBD2. With V trimmed by 0 bases and J by 2 bases, 8 bases remained unmatched. The CDR3 is 19 amino acids. Germline CDR1 is SGHRS and CDR2 is YFSETQ. The CDR3, as DNA: TGCGCCAGCAGCTTGGAAGGACTAGCGGGGGCGCCACCCTACAATGAGCAGTTCTTC. Translating gives CASSLEGLAGAPPYNEQFF.

In regard to this clone: Distinct nucleotide sequences in the sample also encode this CDR3. The V call is TRBV6-4, the J call TRBJ1-2; D gene ambiguous. The CDR3 is 16 amino acids. V was pared by 6 bases and J by 7 bases, with 24 bases between. In germline, CDR1 is MRHNA, CDR2 SNTAGT. The CDR3 coding sequence is TGTGCCAGCAGCCCTGGGTTACGTACACTCCAGTCTGGCTACACCTTC. The encoded protein is CASSPGLRTLQSGYTF.

The V call is TRBV2, the J call TRBJ2-3, with a weak D call TRBD2 (6 bases). The germline CDR1 and CDR2 sequences are SNHLY and FYNNEI. This CDR3 is built from 15 residues. V gave up 5 bases and J gave up 3 bases, with 15 bases separating them. The CDR3 spells CASSPLAGDTDTQYF. The CDR3 DNA reads TGTGCCAGCAGTCCACTAGCTGGGGATACAGATACGCAGTATTTT.

This chain links TRBV5-1 with TRBJ2-5, with unresolved D. The CDR3 has 14 residues. V lost 0 bases and J lost 2, with 8 bases in between. The germline V gene has CDR1 SGHRS and CDR2 YFSETQ. CDR3 protein: CASSLAMEQETQYF. The CDR3 DNA is TGCGCCAGCAGCTTGGCAATGGAACAAGAGACCCAGTACTTC.

This chain uses TRBV5-6 with TRBJ2-7; 9 nucleotides align to TRBD1. CDR1 SGHDT and CDR2 YYEEEE come from the germline V gene. CDR3 length equals 14 residues. With 4 bases clipped from V and 6 bases from J, the junction kept 8 bases outside the gene matches. In DNA form, the CDR3 reads TGTGCCAGCAGCGGGACAGGGTCACCTCCCGAGCAGTACTTC. Its protein is CASSGTGSPPEQYF. Drawing the rest from reference TRBV5-6 and TRBJ2-7, the complete variable domain is DAGVTQSPTHLIKTRGQQVTLRCSPKSGHDTVSWYQQALGQGPQFIFQYYEEEERQRGNFPDRFSGHQFPNYSSELNVNALLLGDSALYLCASSGTGSPPEQYFGPGTRLTVT.

The chain joins TRBV15 to TRBJ1-2; D remains ambiguous. This CDR3 region has 16 residues. Between the trimmed V and J ends, which lost 5 bases and 6 bases, there was a span of 22 bases. Germline values: CDR1 LNHNV, CDR2 YYDKDF (reference sequence). As DNA, the CDR3 is TGTGCCACCAGCGCTAGAGGCCCAGACTCTACGGATGGCTACACCTTC. It codes for CATSARGPDSTDGYTF.

The V call is TRBV6-6, the J call TRBJ1-5, with 10 bases lining up with TRBD1. Germline CDR1 is MNHNY and CDR2 is SVGAGI (reference sequence). This CDR3 is built from 15 residues. The J segment lost 8 bases and the V segment lost 6 bases, leaving 10 bases of the junction unmatched. CDR3 residues: CASRKEGQGLEPQHF. In DNA, the CDR3 is TGTGCCAGCAGGAAAGAGGGACAGGGGCTTGAGCCCCAGCATTTT.

For this clone: The conserved final phenylalanine or tryptophan is absent from the CDR3, which likely points to a read error. Because the CDR3's place on the DNA is in doubt, the DNA is left out and the CDR3 is given as listed by TCRdb. The chain links TRBV9 to TRBJ1-2. Germline CDR1 reads SGDLS; CDR2 reads YYNGEE. The CDR3 is 9 residues long, counting both termini. CDR3 sequence reads: CASTERARR.

This sequence joins TRBV6-5 and TRBJ2-5, with D possibly being TRBD1 or TRBD2 (5 bases each). The J call may be incorrect, as the DNA end agrees better with TRBJ2-7. There are 14 residues in the CDR3. The germline CDR1 and CDR2 sequences are MNHEY and SVGAGI. The DNA for the CDR3 is TGTGCCAGCAGTTCCTGGGGGATTTGGTCCGAGCAGTACTTC. Amino acids: CASSSWGIWSEQYF.

About this clone itself: The same CDR3 also results from other DNA sequences found in this sample. The gene calls are TRBV10-3 and TRBJ1-1, with D perhaps TRBD1 (5 bases). The CDR3 runs to 13 residues. V shed 3 bases and J shed 0 bases, with 5 bases lying between them. Germline CDR1 and CDR2: ENHRY and SYGVKD. The CDR3 spells CAISEGVNTEAFF. The CDR3 DNA follows: TGTGCCATCAGTGAAGGGGTGAACACTGAAGCTTTCTTT.

J is TRBJ2-1 and V is TRBV6-5, with 11 bases lining up with TRBD2. This CDR3 spans 15 amino acids. CDR1 and CDR2 from the germline V gene are MNHEY and SVGAGI. J lost 5 bases, V lost 7 bases, and 7 bases had no gene match. CDR3 protein: CASTTGTSGDNEQFF. In DNA form, the CDR3 reads TGTGCCAGCACCACTGGGACTAGCGGAGACAATGAGCAGTTCTTC.

The table lists this clone with a count of one. The CDR3 nucleotides are TGTGCCAGCAGCGTAGCTCAGGAGGATACGGTAGGGGGTGGCACCGGGGAGCTGTTTTTT. This translates into CASSVAQEDTVGGGTGELFF. This chain uses TRBV9 with TRBJ2-2; D may be TRBD1 (6 bases). The CDR3 length is 20 residues. The V and J ends lost 0 bases and 4 bases respectively, with 25 bases between them. Germline loops: CDR1 SGDLS, CDR2 YYNGEE.

This chain links TRBV30 with TRBJ1-5; D is perhaps TRBD1 (5 bases). V was pared by 0 bases and J by 7 bases, with 7 bases between. Germline assignment: CDR1 GTSNPN and CDR2 SVGIG (reference sequence). There are 12 residues in the CDR3. CDR3 bases: TGTGCCTGGAGTGTGGGGCTCCAGCCCCAGCATTTT. Translating gives CAWSVGLQPQHF. The whole variable domain, filled in from reference TRBV30 and TRBJ1-5, reads SQTIHQWPATLVQPVGSPLSLECTVEGTSNPNLYWYRQAAGRGLQLLFYSVGIGQISSEVPQNLSASRPQDRQFILSSKKLLLSDSGFYLCAWSVGLQPQHFGDGTRLSIL.

As regards this clone: Relative to the germline gene, one junction end is altered; a read error may explain this. Within the sample, other DNA sequences also encode this same CDR3. The chain uses TRBV6-4 and TRBJ1-3, with D perhaps matching TRBD1 (5 bases). Germline V gene sequence: CDR1 MRHNA, CDR2 SNTAGT. The CDR3 is made up of 16 amino acids. CDR3 DNA sequence: TGCGCCAGCAGTCAAGGAGGCAGGGACCCTGGAAACACCATATATTTT. This codes for CASSQGGRDPGNTIYF.

The rearrangement joins TRBV19 to TRBJ2-2; no definite D call. The CDR3 extends over 13 amino acids. Germline-derived CDR1 and CDR2 are LNHDA and SQIVND (reference sequence). Trimming removed 7 bases from V and 4 bases from J, with 10 bases in between. This CDR3 is CASTPHSTGELFF. The CDR3 DNA is TGTGCCAGTACACCCCATTCCACCGGGGAGCTGTTTTTT.

This clone showed up just once. This chain connects TRBV10-3 to TRBJ2-7; D is perhaps TRBD2 (6 bases). V was pared by 4 bases and J by 4 bases, with 8 bases between. This CDR3 has 12 residues. Germline assignment: CDR1 ENHRY and CDR2 SYGVKD. The CDR3 DNA is TGTGCCATCAGTGCGGCGGGATACGAGCAGTACTTC. Its translation is CAISAAGYEQYF.